These 27 T cell receptor beta chains originate from one sample sequenced in a study of blood T cell repertoires in COVID-19. Sequencing was performed with immunoSEQ multiplex PCR; in TCRdb, only in-frame clones are kept and a portion is missing. The sample consists of about 140,000 clones, 70% to 85% of them appearing once. Sample: peripheral blood. Source of these receptors: a human donor in a cohort sampled during active COVID-19.

CDR3 protein: CASSFGGGGYGYTF. The DNA of the CDR3 is TGTGCCAGCAGCTTTGGGGGCGGTGGCTATGGCTACACCTTC. The chain carries TRBV7-9 and TRBJ1-2, with TRBD1 as a possible D gene (6 bases). With 3 bases removed from V and 4 bases from J, the gap between germline ends came to 12 bases. This CDR3 is 14 amino acids long. Looked up from germline, CDR1 is SEHNR and CDR2 is FQNEAQ (reference sequence).

The chain uses TRBV23-1 and TRBJ2-7; 7 nucleotides agree with TRBD1. TRBV23-1 is treated as an ORF (open reading frame) with a function not yet certain. The CDR3 is 16 residues long. J was trimmed by 1 base and V by 4 bases; bases with no gene match: 10. The CDR3 sequence is CASSLRTGPVSYEQYF. CDR3 in DNA: TGCGCCAGCAGTCTTCGGACAGGACCAGTTTCCTACGAGCAGTACTTC.

This chain joins TRBV4-3 and TRBJ2-6; D is possibly TRBD2 (6 bases). Trimming removed 4 bases at V and 0 bases at J, with 22 bases between. The germline V gene has CDR1 LGHNA and CDR2 YSLEER. This CDR3 region has 20 residues. The CDR3 region has the DNA TGCGCCAGCAGCCGGATAATGGGACCCACAGCGGGCTCTGGGGCCAACGTCCTGACTTTC. This encodes CASSRIMGPTAGSGANVLTF.

This clone was recorded a few times. The rearrangement joins TRBV28 to TRBJ2-1, with D possibly matching TRBD2 (5 bases). This CDR3 has 11 residues. Germline values: CDR1 MDHEN, CDR2 SYDVKM. With 10 bases removed from V and 4 bases from J, the gap between germline ends came to 8 bases. CDR3 DNA sequence: TGTGCCACTACGGGGTACAATGAGCAGTTCTTC. Encoded protein: CATTGYNEQFF.

This chain links TRBV24-1 with TRBJ2-5; 7 bases fit TRBD1. Germline V gene data show CDR1 as KGHDR and CDR2 as SFDVKD. This CDR3 contains 14 residues. V trimming: 6 bases; J trimming: 2 bases; junction bases outside the gene matches: 5. Here the CDR3 reads CATSFGQEQETQYF. The CDR3 DNA reads TGTGCCACCAGTTTCGGACAGGAACAAGAGACCCAGTACTTC.

The gene calls are TRBV5-1 and TRBJ2-2, with 7 bases lining up with TRBD2. Germline CDR1 is SGHRS and CDR2 is YFSETQ. With V trimmed by 4 bases and J by 6 bases, 6 bases remained unmatched. There are 14 residues in the CDR3. The CDR3 DNA sequence: TGCGCCAGCAGCGCCCTGGGGGGGTCCGGGGAGCTGTTTTTT. Encoded protein: CASSALGGSGELFF.

The chain joins TRBV6-1 to TRBJ2-2; D not resolved. The CDR3 totals 13 residues. Deletions cut 2 bases from V and 6 bases from J, with 7 bases between. Germline V gene lookup returns CDR1 MNHNS and CDR2 SASEGT. The CDR3 spells CASSEIRAGELFF. The CDR3 coding sequence is TGTGCCAGCAGTGAAATCCGGGCCGGGGAGCTGTTTTTT.

This chain joins TRBV19 and TRBJ1-2; D gene uncertain. The CDR3 length is 13 residues. Germline CDR1 and CDR2: LNHDA and SQIVND (reference sequence). V was clipped by 6 bases and J by 6 bases, with 14 bases between them. The CDR3 loop reads CASRIQEDDGYTF. CDR3 nucleotide sequence: TGTGCCAGTAGAATCCAGGAGGACGATGGCTACACCTTC.

The CDR3 is CASSGGSGLAVTDTQYF. CDR3 coding DNA: TGTGCCAGCAGCGGCGGCTCGGGGCTAGCGGTAACAGATACGCAGTATTTT. V usage is TRBV5-4 and J usage is TRBJ2-3; 7 bases match TRBD2. The CDR3 loop spans 17 amino acids. CDR1 and CDR2 from the germline V gene are SGHNT and YYREEE (reference sequence). Trimming took 4 bases from V and 3 from J; bases not matched to a gene: 14.

This rearrangement joins TRBV12-3 or TRBV12-4 to TRBJ1-2; D is ambiguous. The length of the CDR3 is 13 residues. Trimming pared 5 bases from V and 2 bases from J, leaving 9 bases between. This CDR3 reads CASSLRPNYGYTF. For the CDR3, the DNA is TGTGCCAGCAGTCTACGCCCCAACTATGGCTACACCTTC.

This chain links TRBV28 with TRBJ1-4; 7 nucleotides line up with TRBD1. Per the germline V gene, CDR1 is MDHEN and CDR2 is SYDVKM. CDR3 size: 15 residues. The ends lost 2 bases at V and 4 bases at J; junction bases unmatched: 4. CDR3 protein: CASSLGGTVNEKLFF. In DNA, the CDR3 is TGTGCCAGCAGTTTAGGAGGGACAGTTAATGAAAAACTGTTTTTT.

The chain has TRBV19 and TRBJ1-5, with TRBD1 identical over 7 bases. Germline assignment: CDR1 LNHDA and CDR2 SQIVND (reference sequence). The V gene end was trimmed by 6 bases and the J gene end by 3 bases; junction bases not matched to a gene: 14. The length of the CDR3 is 17 residues. The CDR3 nucleotides read TGTGCCAGTAGCAATACGGGACAGCCCGACGCCAATCAGCCCCAGCATTTT. Protein sequence: CASSNTGQPDANQPQHF. The full variable domain, completed using reference TRBV19 and TRBJ1-5, is DGGITQSPKYLFRKEGQNVTLSCEQNLNHDAMYWYRQDPGQGLRLIYYSQIVNDFQKGDIAEGYSVSREKKESFPLTVTSAQKNPTAFYLCASSNTGQPDANQPQHFGDGTRLSIL.

V usage is TRBV9 and J usage is TRBJ1-6; 7 nucleotides match TRBD1. Germline V gives CDR1 SGDLS, CDR2 YYNGEE. The junction had 7 bases not matched to a gene; V was cut back by 5 bases and J by 8 bases. This CDR3 is built from 14 residues. The CDR3 DNA follows: TGTGCCAGCAGTGAGACAGGGTGGGATTCACCCCTCCACTTT. This gives the protein CASSETGWDSPLHF.

The V call is TRBV15, the J call TRBJ1-5; D not resolved. Trimming stripped 1 base from V and 1 base from J, with 8 bases between. Looked up from germline, CDR1 is LNHNV and CDR2 is YYDKDF (reference sequence). The length of the CDR3 is 15 residues. This CDR3 is CATSRVGESNQPQHF. The CDR3 region has the DNA TGTGCCACCAGCAGAGTCGGGGAGAGCAATCAGCCCCAGCATTTT.

The chain carries TRBV3-1 (or the pseudogene TRBV3-2) and TRBJ1-2, with D perhaps matching TRBD1 (5 bases). V lost 1 base, J lost 7 bases, and 10 bases lay in between. The CDR3 runs 13 residues. Germline V CDR1 and CDR2: LGHDT, YNNKEL (reference sequence). CDR3: CASSQGGAGGYTF. CDR3 bases: TGTGCCAGCAGCCAAGGCGGGGCGGGTGGCTACACCTTC.

This clone was counted a single time. The chain has TRBV7-2 and TRBJ1-2; no firm D call. Germline V gives CDR1 SGHTA, CDR2 FQGNSA. V dropped 1 base and J dropped 4 bases, with 10 bases sitting between them. This CDR3 comprises 14 residues. The CDR3 region has the DNA TGTGCCAGCAGCTTAGATAGACCTAGCTATGGCTACACCTTC. Encoded protein: CASSLDRPSYGYTF.

The rearrangement links TRBV5-1 to TRBJ1-5, with TRBD1 as a possible D gene (6 bases). The CDR3 contains 18 residues. With 4 bases removed from V and 2 bases from J, the gap between germline ends came to 22 bases. Germline assignment: CDR1 SGHRS and CDR2 YFSETQ. CDR3 residues: CASSLNPTRGAGNQPQHF. Here the CDR3 DNA reads TGCGCCAGCAGCCTAAACCCTACGCGGGGGGCGGGCAATCAGCCCCAGCATTTT. Based on the CDR3 plus reference TRBV5-1 and TRBJ1-5, the full variable domain is KAGVTQTPRYLIKTRGQQVTLSCSPISGHRSVSWYQQTPGQGLQFLFEYFSETQRNKGNFPGRFSGRQFSNSRSEMNVSTLELGDSALYLCASSLNPTRGAGNQPQHFGDGTRLSIL.

The chain uses TRBV5-1 and TRBJ1-1; a possible D gene is TRBD1 (5 bases). The V gene lost 3 bases and the J gene lost 3 bases, with 15 bases spanning the gap. This CDR3 has 15 residues. Looked up from germline, CDR1 is SGHRS and CDR2 is YFSETQ. CDR3 protein: CASSYHGGRDTEAFF. Here the CDR3 DNA reads TGCGCCAGCAGCTATCACGGGGGGAGGGACACTGAAGCTTTCTTT.

The chain couples TRBV4-1 to TRBJ2-1, with 10 bases lining up with TRBD2. This CDR3 comprises 17 residues. Trimming took 2 bases from V and 10 from J; bases not matched to a gene: 14. Germline V gene data show CDR1 as MGHRA and CDR2 as YSYEKL. The CDR3 nucleotides are TGCGCCAGCAGCCAAACTCTTTCTACCCTAGCGGGGGCCGAGCAGTTCTTC. Protein product: CASSQTLSTLAGAEQFF.

The rearrangement links TRBV6-1 to TRBJ1-2; 11 bases agree with TRBD1. This CDR3 has 17 amino acids. Germline loops: CDR1 MNHNS, CDR2 SASEGT. V gave up 4 bases and J gave up 0 bases; unmatched junction bases: 7. The CDR3 sequence is CASSGMPGQGANYGYTF. CDR3 DNA: TGTGCCAGCAGTGGAATGCCGGGACAGGGGGCTAACTATGGCTACACCTTC.

A remark on this clone: At the DNA level, this CDR3 is encoded by other sequences in the same sample as well. The chain is built from TRBV28 and TRBJ2-7, with no clear D. V was cut by 2 bases and J by 4 bases, with 3 bases left in between. The CDR3 covers 11 residues. Germline V gene data show CDR1 as MDHEN and CDR2 as SYDVKM. CDR3 protein: CASSLRYEQYF. The CDR3 coding sequence is TGTGCCAGCAGTTTACGGTACGAGCAGTACTTC.

V is TRBV5-1 and J is TRBJ2-1; 7 nucleotides align to TRBD1. From germline, CDR1 is SGHRS and CDR2 YFSETQ. Trimming cost V 5 bases and J 9 bases; bases outside gene matches: 11. This CDR3 region has 14 residues. The CDR3 bases are TGCGCCAGCAGACCCCCCGGGACAGTGAGTGAGCAGTTCTTC. It specifies CASRPPGTVSEQFF.

This chain links TRBV28 with TRBJ2-5; a possible D gene is TRBD1 (6 bases). Trimming took 6 bases from V and 4 from J, leaving 15 bases between them. Germline CDR1 and CDR2: MDHEN and SYDVKM. The CDR3 loop spans 14 amino acids. The CDR3 is CASSQQGTRETQYF. Here the CDR3 DNA reads TGTGCCAGCAGCCAACAAGGGACAAGAGAGACCCAGTACTTC.

The chain uses TRBV19 and TRBJ2-2, with TRBD2 matching over 7 bases. The germline gives CDR1 LNHDA, CDR2 SQIVND (reference sequence). The CDR3 sequence is 15 residues long. With 3 bases clipped from V and 4 bases from J, the junction kept 5 bases outside the gene matches. CDR3 protein: CASSMGGRSTGELFF. The CDR3 DNA reads as TGTGCCAGTAGTATGGGCGGGAGATCCACCGGGGAGCTGTTTTTT.

The chain carries TRBV11-2 and TRBJ2-3, with 9 positions matching TRBD1. The CDR3 has 15 amino acids. Germline V CDR1 and CDR2: SGHAT, FQNNGV. The J segment lost 4 bases and the V segment lost 3 bases, leaving 5 bases of the junction unmatched. The CDR3: CASSFRGQGSDTQYF. The CDR3 coding sequence is TGTGCCAGCAGCTTCCGCGGACAGGGGTCAGATACGCAGTATTTT.

The chain links TRBV5-1 to TRBJ1-6; D is unresolved. Between the trimmed V and J ends, which lost 1 base and 2 bases, there was a span of 13 bases. Germline values: CDR1 SGHRS, CDR2 YFSETQ. This CDR3 spans 17 amino acids. The CDR3 sequence: CASSLSGSGAYNSPLHF. As DNA, the CDR3 is TGCGCCAGCAGCTTGAGCGGAAGTGGAGCCTATAATTCACCCCTCCACTTT.

The chain is built from TRBV6-1 and TRBJ1-4; the D is unclear. This CDR3 is 14 amino acids long. V lost 3 bases to trimming and J lost 1 base, with 6 bases between them. In germline, CDR1 is MNHNS, CDR2 SASEGT. CDR3 sequence (DNA): TGTGCCAGCAGTGAGAGCATAACTAATGAAAAACTGTTTTTT. Amino acids: CASSESITNEKLFF.